Given below is one T cell receptor beta chain in context. Its antigen remains unidentified. This sample is part of a study of cytomegalovirus exposure and HLA in healthy donors. Findings and caveats of the study: Most CMV-associated TCR beta chains were later found to appear HLA-restricted. The authors reported that TCR beta sequences could predict HLA-A and HLA-B alleles. These predictions were accurate for most subjects in the first cohort.

The PCR made use of 60 Vbeta and 13 Jbeta primers. The protocol was immunoSEQ multiplex PCR, while the TCRdb copy is restricted to in-frame clones and leaves out a portion. Of about 140,000 clones listed, around 80% were seen once; the top ten hold 2% to 2.5%. The sample comprised PBMCs. This receptor was taken from a man aged 25 to 45 in good health and CMV-seronegative.

The CDR3 nucleotides read TGTGCCAGCAGTGAGGGAGGGCGTGGGGCCAACGTCCTGACTTTC. Residues: CASSEGGRGANVLTF. The V and J genes are TRBV2 and TRBJ2-6; 7 nucleotides match TRBD2. The germline gives CDR1 SNHLY, CDR2 FYNNEI. The V segment lost 3 bases and the J segment 3 bases; nucleotides outside the gene matches: 2. The CDR3 length is 15 residues. The full variable domain, its missing parts supplied by reference TRBV2 and TRBJ2-6, is EPEVTQTPSHQVTQMGQEVILRCVPISNHLYFYWYRQILGQKVEFLVSFYNNEISEKSEIFDDQFSVERPDGSNFTLKIRSTKLEDSAMYFCASSEGGRGANVLTFGAGSRLTVL.